This record looks at one TCR beta chain sequence and its context. What it binds is unknown. The data derive from a study of T cell responses to AZD1222 COVID-19 vaccine. Overall study context: It was second doses at about 4 or about 12 weeks that were pooled. Overall study results and limits: Only six people who got AZD1222 tested seropositive at baseline. Repertoires were obtained solely post-peak T cell response.

CDR1 LNHDA and CDR2 SQIVND come from the germline V gene (reference sequence). J was trimmed by 1 base and V by 4 bases; bases with no gene match: 11. The CDR3 extends over 17 amino acids. Measured with immunoSEQ multiplex PCR; TCRdb has only the in-frame clones, and not every one. Of 100,000 to 120,000 clones listed, roughly 85% are singletons. The origin of this receptor is an adult in good health. This specimen was peripheral blood, taken on day 0 of AZD1222 vaccination. The rearrangement links TRBV19 to TRBJ1-1; 8 bases are a match to TRBD1. In nucleotides, the CDR3 is TGTGCCAGTAGTACCACAGGGGGGGCCTTCGGGAACACTGAAGCTTTCTTT. This encodes CASSTTGGAFGNTEAFF.